Shown below are 4 T cell receptor beta chains from a single sample sequenced in a study of STAT3 mutations in large granular lymphocyte leukemia (dated by TCRdb to between 2018 and 2021). The full study reports these points: All T-LGLL patients had at least one immunodominant TCRbeta clonotype, and roughly half had multiple immunodominant subclonotypes.

Library construction relied on the immunoSEQ multiplex PCR assay. TCRdb took this table from immuneACCESS and kept in-frame rearrangements with V and J called. Such tables lack part of the clones; where checked against another copy, unresolved V genes explain under half of the gap, and the rest is unexplained. A total of about 9,700 clones appear in this sample, roughly 87% of them only once. Jointly, the top ten make up about a quarter of the sample. Antigen specificity for these receptors is unknown. Sequencing used peripheral blood mononuclear cells. The receptors stem from a man in his fifties or sixties with T-cell large granular lymphocyte leukemia. Some clones in this sample may be carry-over from other donors' samples. The age is the age at diagnosis.

The J gene is TRBJ1-1, the V gene TRBV9; TRBD1 matches 10 bases. Trimming at V came to 4 bases and at J to 3 bases, leaving 12 bases not matched to a gene. The length of the CDR3 is 17 residues. Germline-derived CDR1 and CDR2 are SGDLS and YYNGEE. DNA for the CDR3: TGTGCCAGCAGCCCAGACAGGGGGCGCGGGTTGGACACTGAAGCTTTCTTT. Its protein is CASSPDRGRGLDTEAFF.

This chain connects TRBV9 to TRBJ2-3; 7 nucleotides agree with TRBD1. From germline, CDR1 is SGDLS and CDR2 YYNGEE. The CDR3 contains 16 residues. Unmatched junction bases numbered 10, after V lost 0 bases and J lost 6 bases. CDR3 DNA sequence: TGTGCCAGCAGCGTAGAATCTGGGACAGTAGAGGATACGCAGTATTTT. Translation: CASSVESGTVEDTQYF.

The sample holds one count of this clone. V usage is TRBV2 and J usage is TRBJ1-4; 10 bases align to TRBD1. Germline V CDR1 and CDR2: SNHLY, FYNNEI. CDR3 length: 13 residues. With 7 bases clipped from V and 5 bases from J, the junction kept 1 base outside the gene matches. The CDR3 DNA reads TGTGCCAGCAAGGACAGGGGGAATGAAAAACTGTTTTTT. Protein product: CASKDRGNEKLFF.

This rearrangement joins TRBV6-6 to TRBJ2-7; perhaps TRBD1 as D (6 bases). The germline gives CDR1 MNHNY, CDR2 SVGAGI (reference sequence). Trimming shortened V by 5 bases and J by 3 bases, and 11 bases separated the two germline ends. This CDR3 has 13 amino acids. The CDR3 coding sequence is TGTGCCAGCAGTCAGGGGCAGTTCTACGAGCAGTACTTC. Protein product: CASSQGQFYEQYF.